What follows are 9 T cell receptor beta chains derived from one specimen sequenced in a study of blood T cell repertoires in COVID-19. Profiling relied on immunoSEQ multiplex PCR, and the TCRdb table lists in-frame clones only, not all of them. In the table there are a few hundred thousand clones, roughly 89% of which are singletons. The specimen sequenced was PBMCs or T cells enriched from blood (not recorded which). The receptor set was obtained from a woman aged 18-30 years with acute COVID-19.

This clone is a singleton in its sample. CDR3 sequence (DNA): TGTGCCAGCAGCTGGGGACCGGGGGATGGCGGGGAGCTGTTTTTT. The encoded protein is CASSWGPGDGGELFF. The chain carries TRBV7-2 and TRBJ2-2; a possible D gene is TRBD2 (6 bases). Germline V gene sequence: CDR1 SGHTA, CDR2 FQGNSA. This CDR3 is 15 amino acids long. Trimming pared 4 bases from V and 7 bases from J, leaving 16 bases between.

The chain employs TRBV7-9 and TRBJ1-3; D perhaps matches TRBD1 (5 bases). Looked up from germline, CDR1 is SEHNR and CDR2 is FQNEAQ (reference sequence). The V gene lost 2 bases and the J gene lost 2 bases, with 7 bases spanning the gap. This CDR3 comprises 14 residues. This chain's CDR3 is CASSLTRAGNTIYF. The CDR3 nucleotides read TGTGCCAGCAGCTTAACCAGGGCTGGAAACACCATATATTTT.

This chain links TRBV29-1 with TRBJ2-1; 10 bases fit TRBD2. The length of the CDR3 is 16 residues. V shed 1 base and J 8 bases; nucleotides not matched to a gene: 11. From germline, CDR1 is SQVTM and CDR2 ANQGSEA. The CDR3 bases are TGCAGCGTTGAAGTAGGGCTAGCGGGAGTTTCTGATGAGCAGTTCTTC. This gives the protein CSVEVGLAGVSDEQFF.

V usage is TRBV6-6 and J usage is TRBJ1-3; the D gene is possibly TRBD1 (5 bases). Germline-derived CDR1 and CDR2 are MNHNY and SVGAGI (reference sequence). The CDR3 covers 14 residues. Deletions cut 7 bases from V and 4 bases from J, with 14 bases between. As DNA, the CDR3 is TGTGCCAGCATTCCCGACCGGGGGGGAAACACCATATATTTT. Amino acid sequence: CASIPDRGGNTIYF.

The V call is TRBV28, the J call TRBJ2-1; TRBD1 agrees at 7 bases. In germline, CDR1 is MDHEN, CDR2 SYDVKM. The CDR3 length is 16 residues. Trimming removed 5 bases from V and 3 bases from J; junction bases left unmatched: 10. The CDR3 sequence is CASSPPGQKSYNEQFF. The CDR3 DNA reads as TGTGCCAGCAGTCCCCCGGGACAGAAGAGCTACAATGAGCAGTTCTTC. Based on the CDR3 plus reference TRBV28 and TRBJ2-1, the full variable domain is DVKVTQSSRYLVKRTGEKVFLECVQDMDHENMFWYRQDPGLGLRLIYFSYDVKMKEKGDIPEGYSVSREKKERFSLILESASTNQTSMYLCASSPPGQKSYNEQFFGPGTRLTVL.

As concerns this clone: Other DNA sequences in this sample translate to the same CDR3. The V gene is TRBV9, the J gene TRBJ1-5; perhaps TRBD1 as D (5 bases). CDR1 and CDR2 from the germline V gene are SGDLS and YYNGEE. CDR3 length equals 14 residues. V dropped 4 bases and J dropped 2 bases, with 10 bases sitting between them. CDR3 coding DNA: TGTGCCAGCAGCCCCGGGGGGGGCAATCAGCCCCAGCATTTT. Translation gives CASSPGGGNQPQHF.

The chain has TRBV29-1 and TRBJ2-7, with D uncertain. CDR3 length: 13 amino acids. In germline, CDR1 is SQVTM, CDR2 ANQGSEA. Trimming took 1 base from V and 3 from J, leaving 10 bases between them. The CDR3 spells CSVEGTGYYEQYF. In DNA form, the CDR3 reads TGCAGCGTTGAAGGTACGGGTTACTACGAGCAGTACTTC.

The J gene is TRBJ2-2, the V gene TRBV3-1 (or the pseudogene TRBV3-2), with D possibly TRBD2 on 5 matching bases. Trimming removed 1 base from V and 6 bases from J, with 9 bases in between. CDR1 LGHDT and CDR2 YNNKEL come from the germline V gene (reference sequence). The CDR3 contains 14 residues. Here the CDR3 reads CASSQGGEAGELFF. CDR3 DNA: TGTGCCAGCAGCCAAGGGGGAGAAGCCGGGGAGCTGTTTTTT.

The chain couples TRBV29-1 to TRBJ2-7; 7 bases are shared with TRBD1. Germline V gene data show CDR1 as SQVTM and CDR2 as ANQGSEA. V was pared by 5 bases and J by 6 bases, with 4 bases of the junction left unmatched. The CDR3 length is 11 residues. The CDR3 loop reads CSVTRGSEQYF. CDR3 bases: TGCAGCGTTACCAGGGGGAGCGAGCAGTACTTC.